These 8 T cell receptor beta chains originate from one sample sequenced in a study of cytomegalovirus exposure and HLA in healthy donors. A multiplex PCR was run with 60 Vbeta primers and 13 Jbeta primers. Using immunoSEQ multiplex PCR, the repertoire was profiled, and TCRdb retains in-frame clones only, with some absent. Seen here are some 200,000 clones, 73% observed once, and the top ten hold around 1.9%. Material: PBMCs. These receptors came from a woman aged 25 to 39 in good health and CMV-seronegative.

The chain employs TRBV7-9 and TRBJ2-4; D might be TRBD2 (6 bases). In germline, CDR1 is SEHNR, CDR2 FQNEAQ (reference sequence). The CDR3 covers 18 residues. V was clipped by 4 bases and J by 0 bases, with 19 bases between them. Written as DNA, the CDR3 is TGTGCCAGCAGCTCTGGGTTTTCGGCGGGATTAGCCAAAAACATTCAGTACTTC. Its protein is CASSSGFSAGLAKNIQYF.

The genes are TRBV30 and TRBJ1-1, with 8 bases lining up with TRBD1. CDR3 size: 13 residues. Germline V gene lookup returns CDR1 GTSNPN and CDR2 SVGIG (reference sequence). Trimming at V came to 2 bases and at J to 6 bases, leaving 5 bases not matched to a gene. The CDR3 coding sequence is TGTGCCTGGAGTCAGGGGGCAGGCGCTGAAGCTTTCTTT. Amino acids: CAWSQGAGAEAFF.

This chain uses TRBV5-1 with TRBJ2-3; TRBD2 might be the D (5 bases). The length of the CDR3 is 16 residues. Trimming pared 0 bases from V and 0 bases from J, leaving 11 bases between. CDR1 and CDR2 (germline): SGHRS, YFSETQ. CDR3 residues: CASSLVRGTSTDTQYF. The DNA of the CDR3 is TGCGCCAGCAGCTTGGTTCGGGGTACTAGCACAGATACGCAGTATTTT. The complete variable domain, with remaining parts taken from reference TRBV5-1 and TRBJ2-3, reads KAGVTQTPRYLIKTRGQQVTLSCSPISGHRSVSWYQQTPGQGLQFLFEYFSETQRNKGNFPGRFSGRQFSNSRSEMNVSTLELGDSALYLCASSLVRGTSTDTQYFGPGTRLTVL.

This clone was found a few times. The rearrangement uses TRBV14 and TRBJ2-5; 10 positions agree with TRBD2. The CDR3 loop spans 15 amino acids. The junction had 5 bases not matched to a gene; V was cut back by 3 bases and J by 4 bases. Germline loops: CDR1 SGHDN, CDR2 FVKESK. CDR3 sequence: CASSQGGLAPETQYF. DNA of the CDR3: TGTGCCAGCAGCCAGGGGGGACTAGCGCCAGAGACCCAGTACTTC. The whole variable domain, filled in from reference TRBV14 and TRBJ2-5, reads EAGVTQFPSHSVIEKGQTVTLRCDPISGHDNLYWYRRVMGKEIKFLLHFVKESKQDESGMPNNRFLAERTGGTYSTLKVQPAELEDSGVYFCASSQGGLAPETQYFGPGTRLLVL.

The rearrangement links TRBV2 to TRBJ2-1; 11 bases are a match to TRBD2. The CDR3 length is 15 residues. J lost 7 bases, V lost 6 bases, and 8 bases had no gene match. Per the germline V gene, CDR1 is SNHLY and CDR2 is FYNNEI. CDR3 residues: CASSLTSGIGNEQFF. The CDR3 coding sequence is TGTGCCAGCAGCCTGACTAGCGGGATCGGGAATGAGCAGTTCTTC.

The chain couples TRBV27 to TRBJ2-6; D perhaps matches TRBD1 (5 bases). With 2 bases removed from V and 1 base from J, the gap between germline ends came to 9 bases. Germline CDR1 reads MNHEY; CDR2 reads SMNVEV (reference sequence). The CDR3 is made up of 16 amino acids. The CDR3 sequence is CASSLVSGSGANVLTF. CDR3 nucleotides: TGTGCCAGCAGTTTAGTATCAGGGTCTGGGGCCAACGTCCTGACTTTC.

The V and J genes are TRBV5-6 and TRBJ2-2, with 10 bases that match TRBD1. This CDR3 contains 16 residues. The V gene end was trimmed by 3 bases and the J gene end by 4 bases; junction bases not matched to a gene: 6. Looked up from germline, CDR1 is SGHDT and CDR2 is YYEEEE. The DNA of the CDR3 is TGTGCCAGCAGCTCCGGGGGACAGGGGTTCACCGGGGAGCTGTTTTTT. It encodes CASSSGGQGFTGELFF.

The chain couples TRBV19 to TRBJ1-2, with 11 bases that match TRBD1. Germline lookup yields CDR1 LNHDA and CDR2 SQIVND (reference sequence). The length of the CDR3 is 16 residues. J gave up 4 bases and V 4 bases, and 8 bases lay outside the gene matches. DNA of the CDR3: TGTGCCAGTAGTAAGGACAGGGGGCCTGGGGGCTATGGCTACACCTTC. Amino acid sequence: CASSKDRGPGGYGYTF.